These 3 T cell receptor beta chains were sequenced from one sample in a study of T cells after yellow fever vaccination. TCRdb reprocessed the 5' RACE reads with MiXCR, giving one entry per CDR3 protein. This sample carries hundreds of thousands of distinct CDR3 sequences, about a fifth of them seen once, and the ten largest clones take 16%. Specimen: PBMCs, collected about 20 days after the first yellow fever vaccination. The source of these receptors is a man aged 18 to 30 who received the YFV17D yellow fever vaccine.

This clonotype was counted between two and nine times. This sequence joins TRBV5-1 and TRBJ1-2, with 7 bases identical to TRBD1. The ends lost 7 bases at V and 5 bases at J; junction bases unmatched: 8. Germline values: CDR1 SGHRS, CDR2 YFSETQ. The CDR3 consists of 13 residues. The CDR3: CASRHDRDYGYTF. The CDR3 DNA reads TGCGCCAGCCGACACGACAGGGATTATGGCTACACCTTC.

The gene calls are TRBV7-2 and TRBJ2-1; 9 bases are a match to TRBD1. The J segment lost 10 bases and the V segment lost 6 bases, leaving 13 bases of the junction unmatched. Germline values: CDR1 SGHTA, CDR2 FQGNSA. The CDR3 has 15 residues. The CDR3 reads CASRGTGKGLGEQFF. The CDR3 nucleotides are TGTGCCAGCAGGGGGACAGGGAAAGGTTTGGGCGAGCAGTTCTTC.

The CDR3 region is CATDREINYGYTF. The CDR3 region has the DNA TGTGCCACGGACAGGGAGATAAACTATGGCTACACCTTC. The chain carries TRBV2 and TRBJ1-2; 8 positions match TRBD1. V trimming: 10 bases; J trimming: 2 bases; junction bases outside the gene matches: 6. Germline lookup yields CDR1 SNHLY and CDR2 FYNNEI. This CDR3 has 13 amino acids.